A single sample is the source of the 26 T cell receptor beta chains below, sequenced in a study of OX40 agonist ivuxolimab in advanced cancers. Data came from immunoSEQ multiplex PCR; TCRdb stores just in-frame clones and leaves some out. The sample lists about 79,000 clones; less than 95% were seen once. The material sequenced was CD4+ or CD8+ T cells sorted from blood, taken in a trial of the OX40 agonist ivuxolimab. The source is an adult with an advanced solid tumor such as melanoma, head and neck, liver or kidney cancer.

The V and J genes are TRBV30 and TRBJ1-6; D is possibly TRBD1 (5 bases). The V end lost 0 bases, the J end lost 9 bases, and 15 bases lay between the germline ends. The CDR3 spans 15 residues. The V gene's germline CDR1 is GTSNPN and CDR2 SVGIG (reference sequence). The CDR3 here is CAWSVEMGTSSPLHF. The CDR3 nucleotides read TGTGCCTGGAGTGTAGAGATGGGGACCTCTTCACCCCTCCACTTT.

The CDR3 sequence: CASGGTGADQPQHF. The CDR3 DNA sequence: TGTGCCAGTGGGGGGACAGGGGCGGATCAGCCCCAGCATTTT. The genes are TRBV19 and TRBJ1-5, with 10 nucleotides matching TRBD1. J lost 5 bases, V lost 8 bases, and 6 bases had no gene match. This CDR3 has 14 residues. From germline, CDR1 is LNHDA and CDR2 SQIVND (reference sequence).

This sequence joins TRBV19 and TRBJ2-7, with TRBD2 identical over 11 bases. Unmatched junction bases numbered 12, after V lost 7 bases and J lost 7 bases. This CDR3 comprises 15 residues. CDR1 and CDR2 from the germline V gene are LNHDA and SQIVND (reference sequence). The CDR3 coding sequence is TGTGCCAGTACGACTAGCGGGAATTTACTAGGAGAGCAGTACTTC. This codes for CASTTSGNLLGEQYF. Based on the CDR3 plus reference TRBV19 and TRBJ2-7, the full variable domain is DGGITQSPKYLFRKEGQNVTLSCEQNLNHDAMYWYRQDPGQGLRLIYYSQIVNDFQKGDIAEGYSVSREKKESFPLTVTSAQKNPTAFYLCASTTSGNLLGEQYFGPGTRLTVT.

The chain joins TRBV10-3 to TRBJ1-2, with 7 bases matching TRBD1. CDR3 length: 15 amino acids. From germline, CDR1 is ENHRY and CDR2 SYGVKD. V was pared by 3 bases and J by 2 bases, with 6 bases of the junction left unmatched. The DNA of the CDR3 is TGTGCCATCAGTGAACTCCCGGGACAGAACTATGGCTACACCTTC. This encodes CAISELPGQNYGYTF.

V is TRBV14 and J is TRBJ2-7, with D perhaps given as TRBD1 or TRBD2 (5 bases each). Germline CDR1 SGHDN, CDR2 FVKESK. This CDR3 comprises 14 residues. V was pared by 4 bases and J by 3 bases, with 13 bases between. CDR3 loop: CASSPPRGGYEQYF. As DNA, the CDR3 is TGTGCCAGCAGCCCCCCGAGGGGCGGCTACGAGCAGTACTTC.

This clone was recorded only once. This chain joins TRBV7-2 and TRBJ2-7; 12 nucleotides agree with TRBD2. The CDR3 is made up of 17 amino acids. V shed 1 base and J 5 bases; nucleotides not matched to a gene: 9. The germline V gene encodes CDR1 SGHTA and CDR2 FQGNSA. The CDR3 DNA sequence: TGTGCCAGCAGCTTAGGGCCTAGCGGGGGGGCCGTTGACGAGCAGTACTTC. This gives the protein CASSLGPSGGAVDEQYF.

The chain carries TRBV15 and TRBJ2-2; possibly TRBD2 for D (6 bases). Germline CDR1 LNHNV, CDR2 YYDKDF (reference sequence). Trimming cost V 0 bases and J 3 bases, with 14 bases left between them. The CDR3 covers 17 residues. CDR3 sequence: CATSRDSGWGDTGELFF. DNA for the CDR3: TGTGCCACCAGCAGAGATTCAGGGTGGGGGGACACCGGGGAGCTGTTTTTT. The whole variable domain, remainder taken from reference TRBV15 and TRBJ2-2, is DAMVIQNPRYQVTQFGKPVTLSCSQTLNHNVMYWYQQKSSQAPKLLFHYYDKDFNNEADTPDNFQSRRPNTSFCFLDIRSPGLGDTAMYLCATSRDSGWGDTGELFFGEGSRLTVL.

J is TRBJ2-7 and V is TRBV6-5, with D hard to call. Germline V gene sequence: CDR1 MNHEY, CDR2 SVGAGI. The CDR3 sequence is 13 residues long. V shed 2 bases and J shed 4 bases, with 9 bases lying between them. Here the CDR3 reads CASSYTPLYEQYF. CDR3 coding DNA: TGTGCCAGCAGTTACACACCATTGTACGAGCAGTACTTC.

The V and J genes are TRBV19 and TRBJ1-5; 7 bases agree with TRBD1. Germline V gene sequence: CDR1 LNHDA, CDR2 SQIVND (reference sequence). The CDR3 is 13 amino acids. With 9 bases clipped from V and 4 bases from J, the junction kept 6 bases outside the gene matches. CDR3 region: CASSGTENQPQHF. The CDR3 DNA follows: TGTGCCAGCTCCGGGACAGAGAATCAGCCCCAGCATTTT.

The chain joins TRBV29-1 to TRBJ2-7; 8 nucleotides agree with TRBD1. This CDR3 has 16 residues. Trimming cost V 5 bases and J 2 bases; bases outside gene matches: 14. Germline-derived CDR1 and CDR2 are SQVTM and ANQGSEA. CDR3 region: CSVFITGTGNTYEQYF. The DNA for the CDR3 is TGCAGCGTTTTCATTACCGGGACAGGAAATACCTACGAGCAGTACTTC.

The chain couples TRBV5-5 to TRBJ2-7, with D possibly TRBD2 on 5 matching bases. Germline loops: CDR1 SGHKS, CDR2 YYEKEE (reference sequence). The CDR3 has 17 residues. V was clipped by 0 bases and J by 3 bases, with 19 bases between them. DNA of the CDR3: TGTGCCAGCAGCTTGGCCCCGTCGGCAGGAGAGGGCTACGAGCAGTACTTC. It translates to CASSLAPSAGEGYEQYF.

The count of this clone is one. This sequence joins TRBV6-5 and TRBJ1-4; a weak D match, TRBD1 (6 bases). This CDR3 is built from 15 residues. V lost 6 bases to trimming and J lost 7 bases, with 18 bases between them. Germline lookup yields CDR1 MNHEY and CDR2 SVGAGI. CDR3 nucleotides: TGTGCCAGCAGGCCAGATTCGGGGGCTGGTGAAAAACTGTTTTTT. Encoded protein: CASRPDSGAGEKLFF.

V usage is TRBV9 and J usage is TRBJ2-6; D call uncertain. V lost 2 bases and J lost 0, with 9 bases in between. The CDR3 contains 16 residues. The germline V gene encodes CDR1 SGDLS and CDR2 YYNGEE. The CDR3, as DNA: TGTGCCAGCAGCGTTGGCAGATTCTCTGGGGCCAACGTCCTGACTTTC. Its protein is CASSVGRFSGANVLTF.

The chain employs TRBV11-2 and TRBJ1-1; D gene unclear. V lost 2 bases and J 4 bases, leaving 11 bases between the germline ends. The CDR3 extends over 14 amino acids. Germline V gene data show CDR1 as SGHAT and CDR2 as FQNNGV. The CDR3 here is CASSLFSTGTEAFF. The DNA for the CDR3 is TGTGCCAGCAGCTTATTTAGTACGGGCACTGAAGCTTTCTTT.

This sequence joins TRBV13 and TRBJ1-5; tentatively, D is TRBD1 (6 bases). Between the trimmed V and J ends, which lost 0 bases and 2 bases, there was a span of 8 bases. CDR1 is PRHDT, CDR2 FYEKMQ, per germline (reference sequence). The CDR3 loop spans 15 amino acids. CDR3 sequence: CASSLGRQGNQPQHF. The CDR3, as DNA: TGTGCCAGCAGCTTAGGCCGACAGGGCAATCAGCCCCAGCATTTT.

The chain combines TRBV7-6 with TRBJ1-2, with D possibly matching TRBD1 (6 bases). Trimming took 2 bases from V and 0 from J, leaving 28 bases between them. This CDR3 contains 21 residues. Germline V gene lookup returns CDR1 SGHVS and CDR2 FNYEAQ. The CDR3 DNA reads as TGTGCCAGCAGCTTATACTCGCCGGCAGGGGAGGGCTTTTTAGCTAACTATGGCTACACCTTC. The encoded protein is CASSLYSPAGEGFLANYGYTF.

The J gene is TRBJ2-4, the V gene TRBV7-6; possibly TRBD2 for D (7 bases). CDR1 SGHVS and CDR2 FNYEAQ come from the germline V gene. The CDR3 has 14 amino acids. V lost 0 bases, J lost 8 bases, and 11 bases lay in between. For the CDR3, the DNA is TGTGCCAGCAGCTTAGCGGGGGGGCATGACATTCAGTACTTC. Translation gives CASSLAGGHDIQYF.

The V call is TRBV5-1, the J call TRBJ2-7; D might be TRBD1 (6 bases). Deletions cut 7 bases from V and 4 bases from J, with 12 bases between. From germline, CDR1 is SGHRS and CDR2 YFSETQ. This CDR3 spans 12 amino acids. The chain's CDR3 is CASSGDEYEQYF. DNA of the CDR3: TGCGCCAGCTCAGGGGACGAATACGAGCAGTACTTC.

J is TRBJ1-4 and V is TRBV7-9; D is undetermined. Germline V gene lookup returns CDR1 SEHNR and CDR2 FQNEAQ (reference sequence). The CDR3 is 12 residues long. The CDR3 loop reads CPSRGGNEKLFF. Here the CDR3 DNA reads TGTCCCTCCCGGGGAGGCAATGAAAAACTGTTTTTT.

This clone counts as medium-sized. The chain recombines TRBV5-1 with TRBJ1-6; perhaps TRBD1 as D (5 bases). Germline V gene lookup returns CDR1 SGHRS and CDR2 YFSETQ. This CDR3 has 14 residues. Trimming removed 4 bases at V and 10 bases at J, with 15 bases between. The CDR3 spells CASSPFWAGSPLHF. The CDR3 DNA reads as TGCGCCAGCAGCCCGTTCTGGGCAGGGTCACCCCTCCACTTT.

V usage is TRBV29-1 and J usage is TRBJ2-1; 9 nucleotides line up with TRBD2. This CDR3 spans 15 amino acids. The J segment lost 3 bases and the V segment lost 1 base, leaving 4 bases of the junction unmatched. Germline lookup yields CDR1 SQVTM and CDR2 ANQGSEA. As DNA, the CDR3 is TGCAGCGTTGAAGTAGGAGCGGGGGGCTACAATGAGCAGTTCTTC. Amino acids: CSVEVGAGGYNEQFF.

The sample holds one count of this clone. The chain combines TRBV11-2 with TRBJ2-7; TRBD2 might be the D (6 bases). The CDR3 is made up of 15 amino acids. Trimming stripped 0 bases from V and 2 bases from J, with 11 bases between. Germline lookup yields CDR1 SGHAT and CDR2 FQNNGV. The CDR3 sequence: CASSLDTGVPYEQYF. The CDR3 region has the DNA TGTGCCAGCAGCTTAGATACGGGAGTCCCCTACGAGCAGTACTTC.

The chain carries TRBV19 and TRBJ1-2; no clear D gene. The CDR3 totals 16 residues. V shed 4 bases and J shed 6 bases, with 21 bases lying between them. Germline V CDR1 and CDR2: LNHDA, SQIVND (reference sequence). CDR3 sequence reads: CASSTPWTIQEHGYTF. CDR3 in DNA: TGTGCCAGTAGTACCCCGTGGACGATTCAGGAACATGGCTACACCTTC. The whole variable domain, filled in from reference TRBV19 and TRBJ1-2, reads DGGITQSPKYLFRKEGQNVTLSCEQNLNHDAMYWYRQDPGQGLRLIYYSQIVNDFQKGDIAEGYSVSREKKESFPLTVTSAQKNPTAFYLCASSTPWTIQEHGYTFGSGTRLTVV.

V is TRBV7-3 and J is TRBJ1-5; D remains unclear. Germline CDR1 and CDR2: SGHTA and FQGTGA. This CDR3 contains 18 residues. Trimming took 3 bases from V and 0 from J, leaving 18 bases between them. The CDR3: CASSFGGIGFYSNQPQHF. DNA for the CDR3: TGTGCCAGCAGCTTCGGAGGGATAGGTTTTTATAGCAATCAGCCCCAGCATTTT.

V gene TRBV9 combines with J gene TRBJ1-2; D is uncertain. Trimming shortened V by 1 base and J by 3 bases, and 16 bases separated the two germline ends. The CDR3 sequence is 16 residues long. CDR1 and CDR2 (germline): SGDLS, YYNGEE. The CDR3 sequence: CASSVRLEMLDYGYTF. CDR3 nucleotides: TGTGCCAGCAGCGTAAGACTGGAGATGCTTGACTATGGCTACACCTTC.

The chain couples TRBV21-1 to TRBJ2-2; TRBD1, the table's D call, was not compared with the DNA. TRBV21-1 has pseudogene status. The CDR3 is made up of 17 amino acids. DNA for the CDR3: TGTGCCAGCAGCAACTCGGACAGGGAGATTAACACCGGGGAGCTGTTTTTT. It specifies CASSNSDREINTGELFF.